The next 29 T cell receptor beta chains were all read from a single sample in a study of identical twins (TCRdb year 2016). Libraries were made using 5' RACE. Instrument used: Illumina HiSeq 2000. TCRdb reprocessed the public reads (quality trimming at Q25 with fastp, clone calling with MiXCR) and kept in-frame beta chains. Each CDR3 protein appears once, grouped with its most common genes and DNA. This sample holds approximately 250,000 distinct CDR3 sequences; under 8.5% were observed only once. The ten largest make up just over 14% of the sample. The same sample was also used in a study of T cells expressing NK-cell markers.

The sample taken for sequencing was CD8+ T cells sorted from blood. Receptors originate from a woman aged 18-35 years in good health.

There are a few counts of this clonotype. The chain employs TRBV4-3 and TRBJ2-1; 9 nucleotides align to TRBD2. Germline assignment: CDR1 LGHNA and CDR2 YSLEER. The CDR3 length is 17 residues. The trim removed 0 bases at V and 6 bases at J, leaving 9 bases unmatched. Here the CDR3 reads CASSQEVAAGGSNEQFF. The CDR3 region has the DNA TGCGCCAGCAGCCAAGAAGTGGCAGCGGGAGGTAGCAATGAGCAGTTCTTC.

At least ten counts were recorded for this clonotype. The chain combines TRBV4-3 with TRBJ2-2; D call uncertain. The length of the CDR3 is 14 residues. In germline, CDR1 is LGHNA, CDR2 YSLEER. V dropped 2 bases and J dropped 2 bases, with 6 bases sitting between them. The DNA of the CDR3 is TGCGCCAGCAGCCAAAGGCTTAACACCGGGGAGCTGTTTTTT. This codes for CASSQRLNTGELFF.

The chain joins TRBV29-1 to TRBJ1-1; D remains unclear. The V gene's germline CDR1 is SQVTM and CDR2 ANQGSEA. The CDR3 covers 11 residues. The V gene lost 8 bases and the J gene lost 8 bases, with 15 bases spanning the gap. The CDR3 DNA reads as TGCAGCCCACTGGGGAGCTACGAAGCTTTCTTT. Translated, it gives CSPLGSYEAFF.

This clonotype was seen a handful of times. V and J are TRBV7-9 and TRBJ2-7, with D perhaps given as TRBD1 or TRBD2 (7 bases each). V was pared by 1 base and J by 3 bases, with 13 bases between. CDR3 length: 15 amino acids. Germline V gene sequence: CDR1 SEHNR, CDR2 FQNEAQ (reference sequence). As DNA, the CDR3 is TGTGCCAGCAGCTTAGGGCAGGGGGGGATCTACGAGCAGTACTTC. Amino acid sequence: CASSLGQGGIYEQYF.

Ten or more counts support this clonotype. This chain joins TRBV7-8 and TRBJ2-7; TRBD1 might be the D (5 bases). Trimming took 2 bases from V and 0 from J, leaving 14 bases between them. Germline V gene lookup returns CDR1 SGHVS and CDR2 FQNEAQ. The CDR3 is made up of 16 amino acids. For the CDR3, the DNA is TGTGCCAGCAGCTTACAGGGTCCTCACAGCTCCTACGAGCAGTACTTC. Protein sequence: CASSLQGPHSSYEQYF. Drawing the rest from reference TRBV7-8 and TRBJ2-7, the complete variable domain is GAGVSQSPRYKVAKRGQDVALRCDPISGHVSLFWYQQALGQGPEFLTYFQNEAQLDKSGLPSDRFFAERPEGSVSTLKIQRTQQEDSAVYLCASSLQGPHSSYEQYFGPGTRLTVT.

In its sample, this clonotype was seen a few times. Written as DNA, the CDR3 is TGTGCCAGCAGCGCCCTAGCGGGCCCGGCCCAGTTCTTC. Its protein product is CASSALAGPAQFF. The genes are TRBV7-6 and TRBJ2-1; TRBD2 matches 8 bases. This CDR3 is built from 13 residues. Germline CDR1 SGHVS, CDR2 FNYEAQ. V shed 5 bases, J shed 13 bases, and the junction held 10 bases outside the gene matches.

This chain connects TRBV11-1 to TRBJ2-1; D may correspond to TRBD1 or TRBD2 (5 bases each). The V gene lost 4 bases and the J gene lost 4 bases, with 32 bases spanning the gap. Germline lookup yields CDR1 SGHAT and CDR2 FQDESV (reference sequence). CDR3 size: 21 residues. The CDR3 sequence: CASSSPPRGEVRRSGYNEQFF. CDR3 sequence (DNA): TGTGCCAGCAGCTCCCCACCCCGAGGGGAAGTGAGAAGGTCCGGATACAATGAGCAGTTCTTC.

This clonotype has more than one count but fewer than ten. The chain couples TRBV20-1 to TRBJ1-2; 8 nucleotides line up with TRBD1. Germline CDR1 reads DFQATT; CDR2 reads SNEGSKA (reference sequence). The ends lost 3 bases at V and 7 bases at J; junction bases unmatched: 4. The CDR3 extends over 12 amino acids. CDR3 sequence (DNA): TGCAGTGCTAGGACGGACAGGGCTGGCTACACCTTC. It specifies CSARTDRAGYTF.

This clonotype was seen more than once but under ten times. The genes are TRBV7-9 and TRBJ2-1, with D unresolved. Germline CDR1 is SEHNR and CDR2 is FQNEAQ (reference sequence). The CDR3 has 14 amino acids. V dropped 1 base and J dropped 6 bases, with 10 bases sitting between them. The CDR3 DNA is TGTGCCAGCAGCTTAGGAACCGTGCTCAATGAGCAGTTCTTC. Protein product: CASSLGTVLNEQFF.

The chain recombines TRBV15 with TRBJ2-2; 9 bases map to TRBD1. The CDR3 is 18 residues long. In germline, CDR1 is LNHNV, CDR2 YYDKDF (reference sequence). Trimming removed 0 bases from V and 3 bases from J; junction bases left unmatched: 8. DNA of the CDR3: TGTGCCACCAGCAGAGAGGCCGGGACAGGGTTCGACACCGGGGAGCTGTTTTTT. Its translation: CATSREAGTGFDTGELFF.

The chain recombines TRBV10-3 with TRBJ1-2; D gene unclear. Trimming stripped 10 bases from V and 5 bases from J, with 14 bases between. CDR3 length equals 12 residues. The germline V gene has CDR1 ENHRY and CDR2 SYGVKD. For the CDR3, the DNA is TGTGCCACGAAGGACTCCGAGTATGGCTACACCTTC. Amino acids: CATKDSEYGYTF.

This clonotype was detected a few times. CDR3 DNA: TGTGCCACCAGCAGAGATCAGCGGGGGGGCCACAATGAGCAGTTCTTC. Amino acids: CATSRDQRGGHNEQFF. The chain joins TRBV15 to TRBJ2-1, with 10 bases that match TRBD2. Germline-derived CDR1 and CDR2 are LNHNV and YYDKDF (reference sequence). J lost 5 bases, V lost 0 bases, and 4 bases had no gene match. This CDR3 contains 16 residues.

The chain is built from TRBV20-1 and TRBJ2-1, with 9 bases aligning to TRBD1. Germline V gives CDR1 DFQATT, CDR2 SNEGSKA (reference sequence). Unmatched junction bases numbered 15, after V lost 6 bases and J lost 6 bases. CDR3 length: 16 amino acids. The CDR3 bases are TGCAGTGCCGTGGGGGACAGGGCGTCTTCCCTCAATGAGCAGTTCTTC. It codes for CSAVGDRASSLNEQFF.

This chain joins TRBV7-8 and TRBJ2-5; possible D gene TRBD2, 5 bases. Germline V lookup: CDR1 SGHVS, CDR2 FQNEAQ. This CDR3 region has 17 residues. Trimming stripped 1 base from V and 4 bases from J, with 19 bases between. The CDR3 DNA sequence: TGTGCCAGCAGCTTAGAGGTAGCTGGTCTCGAGGGAGAGACCCAGTACTTC. Its translation is CASSLEVAGLEGETQYF. Full variable domain (rest looked up from reference TRBV7-8 and TRBJ2-5): GAGVSQSPRYKVAKRGQDVALRCDPISGHVSLFWYQQALGQGPEFLTYFQNEAQLDKSGLPSDRFFAERPEGSVSTLKIQRTQQEDSAVYLCASSLEVAGLEGETQYFGPGTRLLVL.

Only a few counts were recorded for this clonotype. The genes are TRBV12-3 or TRBV12-4 and TRBJ1-2, with 7 bases that match TRBD1. The CDR3 consists of 14 residues. J gave up 6 bases and V 3 bases, and 7 bases lay outside the gene matches. Written as DNA, the CDR3 is TGTGCCAGCAGTTTTCGGGACAGCCAGGATGGCTACACCTTC. It encodes CASSFRDSQDGYTF.

The genes are TRBV7-9 and TRBJ2-2, with TRBD2 matching 8 bases. Per germline, CDR1 SEHNR and CDR2 FQNEAQ (reference sequence). With V trimmed by 8 bases and J by 1 base, 6 bases remained unmatched. CDR3 length equals 15 residues. Here the CDR3 reads CASYRREGNTGELFF. For the CDR3, the DNA is TGTGCCAGCTATCGACGGGAGGGGAACACCGGGGAGCTGTTTTTT.

This clonotype has a handful of counts. In DNA, the CDR3 is TGTGCCAGCAGCATTGCCCCGGGGATGGAGACCCAGTACTTC. Translated: CASSIAPGMETQYF. The chain couples TRBV21-1 to TRBJ2-5; TRBD1, the table's D call, was not compared with the DNA. TRBV21-1 is a pseudogene segment. The CDR3 spans 14 residues.

In the case of this clonotype: Just one base apart from a much larger clone, this may be a read error. This sequence joins TRBV6-6 and TRBJ2-5, with D uncertain. The germline CDR1 and CDR2 sequences are MNHNY and SVGAGI (reference sequence). The CDR3 is 10 residues long. The CDR3 DNA reads TGTGCCAGCAATCAAGAGACCCAGAACTTC. Its translation is CASNQETQNF.

The chain carries TRBV9 and TRBJ2-5; D may be TRBD1 (6 bases). With 0 bases removed from V and 5 bases from J, the gap between germline ends came to 8 bases. The germline V gene encodes CDR1 SGDLS and CDR2 YYNGEE. The length of the CDR3 is 13 residues. The CDR3: CASSVGQGETQYF. In DNA, the CDR3 is TGTGCCAGCAGCGTAGGCCAGGGGGAGACCCAGTACTTC.

This clonotype was found many times. The J gene is TRBJ2-7, the V gene TRBV25-1; 10 bases match TRBD2. V lost 8 bases and J lost 4; bases outside the gene matches: 5. CDR1 is MGHDK, CDR2 SYGVNS, per germline. This CDR3 comprises 13 residues. The CDR3 protein is CASGSSGSYEQYF. The DNA for the CDR3 is TGTGCCAGCGGGTCTAGCGGGAGTTACGAGCAGTACTTC.

The sample holds a few counts of this clonotype. The chain employs TRBV7-2 and TRBJ2-7; D perhaps matches TRBD2 (5 bases). Germline V gives CDR1 SGHTA, CDR2 FQGNSA. Trimming removed 5 bases at V and 9 bases at J, with 11 bases between. This CDR3 comprises 11 residues. This CDR3 is CASSTGRGQYF. The CDR3 DNA reads TGTGCCAGCAGCACCGGCCGGGGGCAGTACTTC.

The gene calls are TRBV6-1 and TRBJ2-1; TRBD1 or TRBD2 may be the D gene (7 bases each). Trimming took 7 bases from V and 4 from J, leaving 17 bases between them. This CDR3 is built from 15 residues. Germline V gene lookup returns CDR1 MNHNS and CDR2 SASEGT. CDR3 nucleotides: TGTGCCAGCACCCTGTCAGGGGGGGATTACAATGAGCAGTTCTTC. Translation: CASTLSGGDYNEQFF.

This chain connects TRBV25-1 to TRBJ2-1; TRBD1 matches at 9 bases. This CDR3 region has 17 residues. The germline CDR1 and CDR2 sequences are MGHDK and SYGVNS. V dropped 3 bases and J dropped 5; count of bases not matched to a gene: 11. CDR3 sequence: CASSDNRGRGFHNEQFF. The CDR3 DNA follows: TGTGCCAGCAGTGACAACAGGGGGCGAGGATTCCACAATGAGCAGTTCTTC.

The V gene is TRBV7-9, the J gene TRBJ2-7, with D possibly being TRBD1 (6 bases). Trimming took 5 bases from V and 3 from J, leaving 11 bases between them. Germline V lookup: CDR1 SEHNR, CDR2 FQNEAQ (reference sequence). CDR3 length: 13 amino acids. CDR3: CASSQDRFYEQYF. CDR3 nucleotides: TGTGCCAGCAGCCAGGACAGATTCTACGAGCAGTACTTC.

This rearrangement joins TRBV27 to TRBJ2-3; 12 bases align to TRBD2. The CDR3 length is 16 residues. Germline V CDR1 and CDR2: MNHEY, SMNVEV (reference sequence). V was pared by 6 bases and J by 2 bases, with 6 bases of the junction left unmatched. DNA for the CDR3: TGTGCCAGCAGCCCCCTAGCGGGGGGGGCCACAGATACGCAGTATTTT. This gives the protein CASSPLAGGATDTQYF.

In its sample, this clonotype was seen many times. V is TRBV12-3 or TRBV12-4 and J is TRBJ2-3; no clear D. V was clipped by 2 bases and J by 9 bases, with 6 bases between them. CDR3 length: 11 residues. The CDR3 reads CASSLSPTQYF. As DNA, the CDR3 is TGTGCCAGCAGTTTAAGTCCCACGCAGTATTTT.

This clonotype was detected ten times or more. The rearrangement uses TRBV7-2 and TRBJ1-5, with TRBD1 as a possible D gene (6 bases). This CDR3 comprises 13 residues. From germline, CDR1 is SGHTA and CDR2 FQGNSA. V shed 1 base and J shed 7 bases, with 8 bases lying between them. The CDR3 is CASSLDGGQPQHF. Written as DNA, the CDR3 is TGTGCCAGCAGCTTAGATGGGGGCCAGCCCCAGCATTTT.

This clonotype showed up just a few times. The V gene is TRBV2, the J gene TRBJ2-1, with 7 bases lining up with TRBD2. With V trimmed by 8 bases and J by 0 bases, 7 bases remained unmatched. The CDR3 is made up of 15 amino acids. Germline assignment: CDR1 SNHLY and CDR2 FYNNEI. CDR3 DNA sequence: TGTGCCAGCCTGGGGGGGAGGACCTCCTACAATGAGCAGTTCTTC. The encoded protein is CASLGGRTSYNEQFF.

This clonotype was picked up a small number of times. V is TRBV6-5 and J is TRBJ2-7, with 7 bases that match TRBD1. The germline gives CDR1 MNHEY, CDR2 SVGAGI. Trimming at V came to 10 bases and at J to 2 bases, leaving 14 bases not matched to a gene. The CDR3 spans 15 residues. This chain's CDR3 is CATAYPMGQTYEQYF. In DNA, the CDR3 is TGTGCCACAGCTTACCCGATGGGACAGACCTACGAGCAGTACTTC.